One and the same sample provided the 8 T cell receptor beta chains below, sequenced in a study of a mutant IDH1 vaccine in newly diagnosed glioma. Profiling relied on immunoSEQ multiplex PCR, and the TCRdb table lists in-frame clones only, not all of them. The sample has roughly 35,000 clones, approximately 91% seen once. Time point noted: baseline, week 1 (first vaccination visit). Treatment defined: pre-vaccination baseline after standard-of-care therapy. This specimen consisted of PBMCs, obtained from a glioma patient treated with radiotherapy, temozolomide or both. These receptors were collected from a middle-aged woman with glioma.

The chain recombines TRBV7-2 with TRBJ2-5; D call uncertain. Trimming removed 1 base at V and 4 bases at J, with 13 bases between. This CDR3 spans 15 amino acids. The germline gives CDR1 SGHTA, CDR2 FQGNSA. The DNA of the CDR3 is TGTGCCAGCAGCTTAGTGTCTACCACGGGAGAGACCCAGTACTTC. Translating it yields CASSLVSTTGETQYF.

J is TRBJ1-4 and V is TRBV10-3; D might be TRBD1 (5 bases). The CDR3 totals 14 residues. The V end lost 8 bases, the J end lost 7 bases, and 17 bases lay between the germline ends. Germline V gene data show CDR1 as ENHRY and CDR2 as SYGVKD. Here the CDR3 reads CAILEGLICEKLFF. CDR3 in DNA: TGTGCCATCCTCGAGGGACTTATTTGTGAAAAACTGTTTTTT.

The V and J genes are TRBV10-3 and TRBJ1-2; TRBD1 matches at 10 bases. Germline loops: CDR1 ENHRY, CDR2 SYGVKD. CDR3 length equals 13 residues. Trimming removed 6 bases from V and 8 bases from J; junction bases left unmatched: 6. Written as DNA, the CDR3 is TGTGCCATCAGAGGGACAGGGGATCACGGCTACACCTTC. It codes for CAIRGTGDHGYTF.

The rearrangement joins TRBV28 to TRBJ1-3; D unresolved. The germline V gene has CDR1 MDHEN and CDR2 SYDVKM. V was cut by 3 bases and J by 0 bases, with 3 bases left in between. The CDR3 loop spans 13 amino acids. CDR3 DNA sequence: TGTGCCAGCAGTTTGGTCTCTGGAAACACCATATATTTT. It translates to CASSLVSGNTIYF.

J is TRBJ2-7 and V is TRBV5-1; 12 bases are a match to TRBD2. The V gene end was trimmed by 4 bases and the J gene end by 4 bases; junction bases not matched to a gene: 6. This CDR3 region has 15 residues. The germline gives CDR1 SGHRS, CDR2 YFSETQ. DNA of the CDR3: TGCGCCAGCAGCCCGACTAGCGGGAGTATTTACGAGCAGTACTTC. This gives the protein CASSPTSGSIYEQYF.

The genes are TRBV7-8 and TRBJ1-1, with unresolved D. CDR1 SGHVS and CDR2 FQNEAQ come from the germline V gene. Trimming removed 0 bases at V and 5 bases at J, with 10 bases between. The CDR3 runs 14 residues. CDR3 in amino acids: CASSLATGRTEAFF. As DNA, the CDR3 is TGTGCCAGCAGCTTAGCGACTGGGCGAACTGAAGCTTTCTTT.

The CDR3 DNA reads as TGTGCCAGCAAAGCGGACCTTAAGACCGGGGAGCTGTTTTTT. Translated: CASKADLKTGELFF. The rearrangement joins TRBV2 to TRBJ2-2, with D possibly TRBD2 on 5 matching bases. Between the trimmed V and J ends, which lost 7 bases and 5 bases, there was a span of 14 bases. Per germline, CDR1 SNHLY and CDR2 FYNNEI. The CDR3 runs 14 residues. The entire variable domain, with the rest obtained from reference TRBV2 and TRBJ2-2, is as follows: EPEVTQTPSHQVTQMGQEVILRCVPISNHLYFYWYRQILGQKVEFLVSFYNNEISEKSEIFDDQFSVERPDGSNFTLKIRSTKLEDSAMYFCASKADLKTGELFFGEGSRLTVL.

This clone showed up just once. This chain connects TRBV7-9 to TRBJ2-7; no clear D gene. Trimming stripped 0 bases from V and 5 bases from J, with 14 bases between. From germline, CDR1 is SEHNR and CDR2 FQNEAQ (reference sequence). The CDR3 sequence is 15 residues long. The DNA of the CDR3 is TGTGCCAGCAGCTTAGCGTTAAGGGCGAAAGACGAGCAGTACTTC. Amino acid sequence: CASSLALRAKDEQYF. The variable domain in full, completed from reference TRBV7-9 and TRBJ2-7, reads DTGVSQNPRHKITKRGQNVTFRCDPISEHNRLYWYRQTLGQGPEFLTYFQNEAQLEKSRLLSDRFSAERPKGSFSTLEIQRTEQGDSAMYLCASSLALRAKDEQYFGPGTRLTVT.